The TCR beta chain under discussion was sequenced for a study of T cells in Graves' hyperthyroidism and ophthalmopathy (dated by TCRdb to between 2018 and 2020). About the study as a whole: Peripheral blood samples were taken at initial diagnosis, before any treatment was given. The 90 to 100 discovery patients were randomly split 7:3 into training and test sets. Once sampling was done, hyperthyroidism patients were given methimazole at a starting dose of 30 mg daily, whereas ophthalmopathy patients were given high-dose intravenous methylprednisolone. In about six Graves' hyperthyroidism patients, the study also compared T-cell repertoires from thyroid tissue with T-cell repertoires from blood. The paper describes TCR Vbeta CDR3 sequencing of 120 to 150 peripheral blood samples, made up of roughly 45 ophthalmopathy patients, 70 to 75 hyperthyroidism patients and 17 progressor patients. TCR V-J signatures able to tell the groups apart were searched for in a discovery cohort of 95 to 100 patients, of whom more than 40 had Graves' ophthalmopathy and around 57 had stable Graves' hyperthyroidism. An independent validation cohort of some 18 hyperthyroidism patients and 17 patients who later progressed to ophthalmopathy tested prospective prediction of ophthalmopathy.

Study-wide findings and limitations: In validation, the model predicted progression to ophthalmopathy a median of 6.5 months before onset, with over 60% sensitivity and 72.22% specificity. A 13 V-J signature model separated ophthalmopathy from stable hyperthyroidism, with roughly 88% sensitivity and 81.08% specificity in cross-validation and 80%/75% in testing. Sample size was not statistically predetermined, and investigators were not blinded to group allocation. Most expanded thyroid clonotypes (frequency above 0.001) were also detected in blood, a finding suggesting that blood repertoires may reflect thyroid immune responses.

Graves' hyperthyroidism was defined as stable when no progression to ophthalmopathy occurred over 18 months of follow-up. Hyperthyroidism patients were aged 18 to 65 years and newly diagnosed, with disease duration of less than 2 months. Exclusion was applied to patients with uncontrolled infections, other autoimmune diseases, pregnancy or lactation. Diagnoses were based on clinical symptoms, serum thyroxine and TRAb, thyroid ultrasound and orbital computed tomography. PBMCs were isolated from approximately 10 ml of fresh peripheral blood by Ficoll-Paque density gradient centrifugation. Total RNA was extracted with Trizol reagent, and quality was checked on an Agilent 2100 Bioanalyzer. The TCR beta CDR3 regions were amplified from RNA transcripts. A first-round RT-PCR of the TCR CDR3 used the HTBI primer set with the Qiagen OneStep RT-PCR kit. A second multiplex PCR round built the libraries, followed by size selection and purification. The libraries were sequenced on an Illumina HiSeq2000 using paired-end 100 bp reads. For the original study's pipeline: SOAPnuke was used to process the raw data, with reads discarded if the reads contained adapters or uncalled bases, had a mean Phred below 15, or lacked an exact constant-primer or identifier match. High-quality paired reads were merged using COPE v1.2.5, and each unique nucleotide sequence was defined as a clonotype. MiTCR v1.1 was used to align clonotypes to the IMGT TRBV, TRBD and TRBJ reference segments. The analysis was restricted to V-J combinations with a frequency above 0.0001, which together covered 99.2% of the repertoires. The TCS score was defined as the ratio of F50 (clonal expansion) to E x V (chaos), calculated using BLOSUM62-based TCRdist between CDR3 peptides within each V-J. Welch's t-statistics and random forest reduced roughly 500 V-J features to 10 to 15, which were used in a naive Bayes classifier (R e1071). The similarity between thyroid and blood repertoires was quantified using the Morisita-Horn index. TCRdb reprocessing: public reads trimmed at Q25 with fastp, clones called with MiXCR, in-frame beta chains kept. Each entry merges the rows of one CDR3 protein and shows their most common DNA and genes. TCRdb's processing, not the authors', yielded these V and J calls. The table for this sample lists 750,000 to 950,000 distinct CDR3 sequences; about 38% of them were counted only once. The ten biggest clones cover over 8% of the sample.

Trimming removed 2 bases from V and 3 bases from J, leaving 7 bases between the germline ends. From a lookup of the germline V gene (reference sequence), CDR1 and CDR2 are LNHDA and SQIVND. Counted from cysteine to phenylalanine, this CDR3 has 13 amino acids. Only the CDR3 DNA stays, 39 bases, in frame from base 1. This clonotype was seen more than once but under ten times. Which antigen it targets is not known. Base qualities are missing; no much larger clone stands one base away. The sample consisted of blood. The receptor comes from a man between 18 and 29 years old with Graves' hyperthyroidism. The sequence joins TRBV19 to TRBJ2-5, with the identity of the D gene unclear. In nucleotide form, the sequence is TGTGCCAGTAGTATATACCCCGAAGAGACCCAGTACTTC. The translation is CASSIYPEETQYF. The entire variable domain, with the stretches around the CDR3 drawn from the reference TRBV19 and TRBJ2-5 proteins, is DGGITQSPKYLFRKEGQNVTLSCEQNLNHDAMYWYRQDPGQGLRLIYYSQIVNDFQKGDIAEGYSVSREKKESFPLTVTSAQKNPTAFYLCASSIYPEETQYFGPGTRLLVL.